Detailed here is one T cell receptor beta chain. Its target is unknown. Naive CD8 cells lacked CD45RO and underwent positive selection for CCR7, leaving out terminally differentiated effector memory CD45RA+ cells. This entry is derived from a study of shared clonotypes between healthy human individuals. Study background: Donors were a couple of women and a few men aged 18 to 49. The plates for each donor numbered three CD4 naive, three CD4 memory, two CD8 naive and one CD8 memory.

The V end lost 1 base, the J end lost 2 bases, and 4 bases lay between the germline ends. Germline values: CDR1 LNHNV, CDR2 YYDKDF (reference sequence). The CDR3 consists of 13 residues. TCRdb's copy holds only in-frame clones and misses some; the assay was immunoSEQ multiplex PCR. Of around 600,000 clones listed, 98% are singletons. Study results and caveats: All-four-donor shared clonotypes had higher generation probabilities than non-shared clonotypes did. Exclusively blood specimens were collected; tissue repertoires likely differ.

Source material: naive CD8+ T cells sorted from blood. The receptor comes from a young man in good health. The J gene is TRBJ2-3, the V gene TRBV15; D gene uncertain. The CDR3 region has the DNA TGTGCCACCAGCAGAGGAGTCACAGATACGCAGTATTTT. It specifies CATSRGVTDTQYF.